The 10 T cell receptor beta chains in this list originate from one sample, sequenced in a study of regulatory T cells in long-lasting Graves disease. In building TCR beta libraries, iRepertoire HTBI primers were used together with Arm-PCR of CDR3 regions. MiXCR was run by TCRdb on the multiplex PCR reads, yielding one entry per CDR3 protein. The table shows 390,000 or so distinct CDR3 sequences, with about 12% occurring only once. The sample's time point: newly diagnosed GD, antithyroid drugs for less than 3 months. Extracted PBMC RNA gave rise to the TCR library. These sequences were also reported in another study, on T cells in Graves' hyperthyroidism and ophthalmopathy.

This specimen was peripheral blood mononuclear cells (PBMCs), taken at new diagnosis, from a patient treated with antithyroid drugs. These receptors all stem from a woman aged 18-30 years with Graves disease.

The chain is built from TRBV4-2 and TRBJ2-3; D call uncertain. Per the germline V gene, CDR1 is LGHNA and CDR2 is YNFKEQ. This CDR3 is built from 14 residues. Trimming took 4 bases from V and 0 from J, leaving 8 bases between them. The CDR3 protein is CASSPQPSTDTQYF. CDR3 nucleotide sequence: TGTGCCAGCAGCCCACAACCAAGCACAGATACGCAGTATTTT.

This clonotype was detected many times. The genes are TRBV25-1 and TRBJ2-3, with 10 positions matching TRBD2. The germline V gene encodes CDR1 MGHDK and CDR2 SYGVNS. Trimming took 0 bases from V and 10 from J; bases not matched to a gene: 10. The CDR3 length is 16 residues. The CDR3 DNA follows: TGTGCCAGCAGTGAATATCTTGGAGCGGGAGGGATAGCGCAGTATTTT. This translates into CASSEYLGAGGIAQYF.

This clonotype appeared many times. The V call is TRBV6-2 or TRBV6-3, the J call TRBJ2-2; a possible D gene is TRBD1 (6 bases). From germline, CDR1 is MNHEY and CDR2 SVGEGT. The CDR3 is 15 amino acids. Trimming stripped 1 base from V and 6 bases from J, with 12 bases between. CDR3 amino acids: CASSYWQGGAGELFF. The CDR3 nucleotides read TGTGCCAGCAGTTACTGGCAAGGGGGAGCCGGGGAGCTGTTTTTT.

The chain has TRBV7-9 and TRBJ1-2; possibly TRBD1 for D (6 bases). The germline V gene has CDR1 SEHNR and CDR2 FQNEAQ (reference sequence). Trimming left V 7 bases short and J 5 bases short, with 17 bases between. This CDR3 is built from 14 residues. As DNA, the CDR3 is TGTGCCAGCACCACGCAAGGGGGGGCGTATGGCTACACCTTC. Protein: CASTTQGGAYGYTF.

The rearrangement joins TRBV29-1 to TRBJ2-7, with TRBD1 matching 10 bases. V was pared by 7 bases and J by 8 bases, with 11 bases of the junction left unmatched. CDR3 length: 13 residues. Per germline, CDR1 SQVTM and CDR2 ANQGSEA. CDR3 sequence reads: CSAEGQGLDKQYF. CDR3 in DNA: TGCAGCGCAGAGGGACAGGGGCTTGATAAGCAGTACTTC.

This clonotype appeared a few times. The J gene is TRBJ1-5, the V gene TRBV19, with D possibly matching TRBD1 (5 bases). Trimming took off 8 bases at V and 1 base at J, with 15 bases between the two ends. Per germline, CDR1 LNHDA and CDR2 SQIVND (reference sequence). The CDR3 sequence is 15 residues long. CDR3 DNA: TGTGCCAGTGCGAACTGGGGCGGCAGCAATCAGCCCCAGCATTTT. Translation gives CASANWGGSNQPQHF.

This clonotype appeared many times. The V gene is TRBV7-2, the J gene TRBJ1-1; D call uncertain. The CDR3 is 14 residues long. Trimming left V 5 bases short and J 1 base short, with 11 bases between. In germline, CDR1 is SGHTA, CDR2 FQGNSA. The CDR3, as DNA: TGTGCCAGCAGCCCAACCACATGGAACACTGAAGCTTTCTTT. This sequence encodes CASSPTTWNTEAFF.

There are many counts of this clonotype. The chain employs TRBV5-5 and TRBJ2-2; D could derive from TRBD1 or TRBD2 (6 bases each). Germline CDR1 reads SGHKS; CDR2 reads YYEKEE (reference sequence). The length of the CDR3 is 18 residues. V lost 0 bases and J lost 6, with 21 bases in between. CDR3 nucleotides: TGTGCCAGCAGCTTGGAGGCGGGGTACAGGGTTGAGGCCGGGGAGCTGTTTTTT. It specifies CASSLEAGYRVEAGELFF.

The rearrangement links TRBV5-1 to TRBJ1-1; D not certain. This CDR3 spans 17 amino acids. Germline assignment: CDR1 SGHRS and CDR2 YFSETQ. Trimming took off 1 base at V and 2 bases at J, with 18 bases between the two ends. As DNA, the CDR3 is TGCGCCAGCAGCTTGTCGGGTCAGTCTGGAGGTAACACTGAAGCTTTCTTT. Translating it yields CASSLSGQSGGNTEAFF. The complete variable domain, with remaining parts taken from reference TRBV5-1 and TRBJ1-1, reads KAGVTQTPRYLIKTRGQQVTLSCSPISGHRSVSWYQQTPGQGLQFLFEYFSETQRNKGNFPGRFSGRQFSNSRSEMNVSTLELGDSALYLCASSLSGQSGGNTEAFFGQGTRLTVV.

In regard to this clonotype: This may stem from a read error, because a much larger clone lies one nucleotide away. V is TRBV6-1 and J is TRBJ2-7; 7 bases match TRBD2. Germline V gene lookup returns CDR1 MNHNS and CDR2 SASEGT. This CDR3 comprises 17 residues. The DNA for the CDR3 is TGTCCCAGCAGTGAAGGTTTGTCCCGCGGGAGTCGGGGAGAGCAGTACTTC. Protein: CPSSEGLSRGSRGEQYF.